This entry lists 22 T cell receptor beta chains sequenced from one sample in a study of T cells after yellow fever vaccination. TCRdb reprocessed the 5' RACE reads with MiXCR, giving one entry per CDR3 protein. The sample has about 320,000 distinct CDR3 sequences, 12% seen once. The source material was CD4+ T cells sorted from PBMCs, sampled 15 days after the yellow fever booster vaccination. The receptors here all came from a young man who received the YFV17D yellow fever vaccine.

This clonotype appeared a few times. The chain recombines TRBV15 with TRBJ2-7, with a weak D call TRBD2 (5 bases). This CDR3 contains 13 residues. V was trimmed by 4 bases and J by 6 bases, leaving 13 bases between them. Germline lookup yields CDR1 LNHNV and CDR2 YYDKDF (reference sequence). This CDR3 reads CATSTDGVLEQYF. Written as DNA, the CDR3 is TGTGCCACCAGCACCGACGGGGTCCTCGAGCAGTACTTC.

This rearrangement joins TRBV4-1 to TRBJ2-1, with 13 bases aligning to TRBD2. V shed 4 bases and J 5 bases; nucleotides not matched to a gene: 8. Germline V gene sequence: CDR1 MGHRA, CDR2 YSYEKL. The CDR3 loop spans 17 amino acids. The CDR3 loop reads CASSRGLAGVRDNEQFF. The CDR3 region has the DNA TGCGCCAGCAGCCGAGGACTAGCGGGGGTCCGGGACAATGAGCAGTTCTTC.

There are a few counts of this clonotype. The genes are TRBV3-1 and TRBJ2-1; D possibly corresponds to TRBD1 (5 bases). The CDR3 sequence is 13 residues long. Germline CDR1 reads LGHDT; CDR2 reads YNNKEL (reference sequence). V dropped 6 bases and J dropped 9 bases, with 15 bases sitting between them. For the CDR3, the DNA is TGTGCCAGCAGTCCTTCCAGGGTGGGTGAGCAGTTCTTC. This encodes CASSPSRVGEQFF.

This clonotype was counted many times. V is TRBV7-2 and J is TRBJ2-7, with 12 bases lining up with TRBD1. Trimming at V came to 5 bases and at J to 0 bases, leaving 11 bases not matched to a gene. CDR3 size: 18 residues. Germline CDR1 SGHTA, CDR2 FQGNSA. CDR3 protein: CASSQGGTGGPSSYEQYV. DNA of the CDR3: TGTGCCAGCAGCCAGGGTGGGACAGGGGGCCCTAGCTCCTACGAGCAGTACGTC.

The chain's CDR3 is CASSPNRAGQFF. The CDR3 DNA sequence: TGTGCCAGCAGCCCTAACAGGGCCGGTCAGTTCTTC. The V and J genes are TRBV5-6 and TRBJ2-1, with D tentatively TRBD1 (6 bases). Germline V gene data show CDR1 as SGHDT and CDR2 as YYEEEE. The ends were cut back, 4 bases at V and 13 bases at J, with 15 bases in the middle. The length of the CDR3 is 12 residues. The variable domain in full, completed from reference TRBV5-6 and TRBJ2-1, reads DAGVTQSPTHLIKTRGQQVTLRCSPKSGHDTVSWYQQALGQGPQFIFQYYEEEERQRGNFPDRFSGHQFPNYSSELNVNALLLGDSALYLCASSPNRAGQFFGPGTRLTVL.

The V gene is TRBV6-5, the J gene TRBJ2-7; a weak D match, TRBD1 (7 bases). Per the germline V gene, CDR1 is MNHEY and CDR2 is SVGAGI. The V and J ends lost 7 bases and 6 bases respectively, with 19 bases between them. There are 14 residues in the CDR3. The CDR3 reads CASTFDRAGIEQYF. The CDR3 coding sequence is TGTGCCAGCACTTTCGACAGGGCGGGGATCGAGCAGTACTTC.

This clonotype was counted at least ten times. The rearrangement joins TRBV9 to TRBJ2-3; D remains ambiguous. The CDR3 spans 15 residues. The V gene lost 0 bases and the J gene lost 6 bases, with 14 bases spanning the gap. Germline-derived CDR1 and CDR2 are SGDLS and YYNGEE. This CDR3 reads CASSVGTNLGDTQYF. CDR3 sequence (DNA): TGTGCCAGCAGCGTAGGGACGAACCTAGGGGATACGCAGTATTTT. The full variable domain, with the rest looked up from reference TRBV9 and TRBJ2-3, is DSGVTQTPKHLITATGQRVTLRCSPRSGDLSVYWYQQSLDQGLQFLIQYYNGEERAKGNILERFSAQQFPDLHSELNLSSLELGDSALYFCASSVGTNLGDTQYFGPGTRLTVL.

The chain combines TRBV12-3 or TRBV12-4 with TRBJ1-6, with 7 bases matching TRBD1. The CDR3 has 15 residues. The V and J ends lost 4 bases and 6 bases, in that order; junction bases with no gene match: 6. The CDR3 loop is CASSYYRGPNSPLHF. The CDR3 nucleotides read TGTGCCAGCAGTTATTACAGGGGACCTAATTCACCCCTCCACTTT.

The V call is TRBV6-5, the J call TRBJ2-7, with a tentative D call TRBD1 (6 bases). The germline V gene has CDR1 MNHEY and CDR2 SVGAGI. This CDR3 is built from 13 residues. V was trimmed by 5 bases and J by 6 bases, leaving 14 bases between them. The CDR3 region is CASSPQGRTEQYF. The CDR3 DNA follows: TGTGCCAGCAGTCCACAGGGAAGAACCGAGCAGTACTTC.

This clonotype has only a few counts. The chain is built from TRBV6-2 or TRBV6-3 and TRBJ1-2; D is unresolved. Germline V CDR1 and CDR2: MNHEY, SVGEGT. The CDR3 sequence is 12 residues long. Trimming pared 6 bases from V and 6 bases from J, leaving 11 bases between. DNA for the CDR3: TGTGCCAGCAGCCCCCGACCTCATGGCTACACCTTC. Its protein is CASSPRPHGYTF.

The chain joins TRBV6-6 to TRBJ2-3; D ambiguous. The germline gives CDR1 MNHNY, CDR2 SVGAGI (reference sequence). Trimming took 0 bases from V and 2 from J, leaving 12 bases between them. This CDR3 has 16 residues. As DNA, the CDR3 is TGTGCCAGCAGTTACTCGAGTACCAGCTTCACAGATACGCAGTATTTT. It yields the protein CASSYSSTSFTDTQYF.

This clonotype appeared a few times. The chain is built from TRBV20-1 and TRBJ1-5, with TRBD1 matching over 7 bases. Germline CDR1 and CDR2: DFQATT and SNEGSKA (reference sequence). J was trimmed by 3 bases and V by 1 base; bases with no gene match: 6. This CDR3 spans 15 amino acids. CDR3 nucleotide sequence: TGCAGTGCTAGAGCACCCAGGGGGTACAATCAGCCCCAGCATTTT. It specifies CSARAPRGYNQPQHF.

V and J are TRBV21-1 and TRBJ2-3. TRBV21-1 is reported as a pseudogene. The CDR3 is 13 amino acids. The CDR3 here is CASDWIGTDTQYF. The DNA of the CDR3 is TGTGCCAGCGACTGGATCGGCACAGATACGCAGTATTTT.

The chain is built from TRBV7-2 and TRBJ1-1; weak D call: TRBD1 (5 bases). V was shortened by 5 bases and J by 1 base, with 11 bases between the two germline ends. This CDR3 is built from 14 residues. Per germline, CDR1 SGHTA and CDR2 FQGNSA. The DNA for the CDR3 is TGTGCCAGCAGCCAAAGGGACGGGAACACTGAAGCTTTCTTT. As protein: CASSQRDGNTEAFF.

The CDR3 coding sequence is TGCGCCAGCAGCTCCGACGAGGGTAATGAGCAGTTCTTC. This gives the protein CASSSDEGNEQFF. The V call is TRBV5-1, the J call TRBJ2-1; possibly TRBD2 for D (5 bases). CDR3 length: 13 amino acids. Germline V CDR1 and CDR2: SGHRS, YFSETQ. V was cut by 3 bases and J by 7 bases, with 11 bases left in between.

This clonotype appeared many times. The chain combines TRBV7-2 with TRBJ1-2; TRBD1 matches at 8 bases. The V and J ends lost 5 bases and 7 bases, in that order; junction bases with no gene match: 12. The V gene's germline CDR1 is SGHTA and CDR2 FQGNSA. The CDR3 length is 15 residues. Here the CDR3 reads CASSLQFGQGAGYTF. CDR3 in DNA: TGTGCCAGCAGCCTACAGTTCGGGCAGGGGGCTGGCTACACCTTC.

This clonotype has only a few counts. The chain uses TRBV20-1 and TRBJ2-5, with D possibly matching TRBD2 (5 bases). Germline V gene sequence: CDR1 DFQATT, CDR2 SNEGSKA (reference sequence). The V end was cut by 4 bases, the J end by 0 bases, with 18 bases between. The CDR3 runs to 16 residues. The chain's CDR3 is CSAKEAAATYQETQYF. CDR3 DNA sequence: TGCAGTGCTAAGGAAGCGGCGGCTACGTACCAAGAGACCCAGTACTTC.

This clonotype was seen many times. The rearrangement uses TRBV2 and TRBJ2-1; no definite D call. Germline CDR1 is SNHLY and CDR2 is FYNNEI. The V gene lost 1 base and the J gene lost 7 bases, with 5 bases spanning the gap. The CDR3 extends over 12 amino acids. CDR3 nucleotides: TGTGCCAGCAGTGAAGACGCTAATGAGCAGTTCTTC. Amino acid sequence: CASSEDANEQFF.

This clonotype was detected only a few times. The chain recombines TRBV7-2 with TRBJ2-3; TRBD2 matches at 7 bases. J gave up 3 bases and V 4 bases, and 7 bases lay outside the gene matches. The CDR3 consists of 15 residues. From germline, CDR1 is SGHTA and CDR2 FQGNSA. The CDR3 bases are TGTGCCAGCAGCTCCATGGGAGGGAGGACAGATACGCAGTATTTT. Its protein product is CASSSMGGRTDTQYF.

The V and J genes are TRBV27 and TRBJ2-4; D may correspond to TRBD1 or TRBD2 (5 bases each). The CDR3 is 16 amino acids. In germline, CDR1 is MNHEY, CDR2 SMNVEV (reference sequence). The V end lost 5 bases, the J end lost 0 bases, and 14 bases lay between the germline ends. The CDR3 DNA sequence: TGTGCCAGCAGTCTTAGACCCGGGACAGCCAAAAACATTCAGTACTTC. It is translated as CASSLRPGTAKNIQYF.

This clonotype has a count of ten or more. The chain combines TRBV4-3 with TRBJ2-3; 8 nucleotides match TRBD2. The trim removed 1 base at V and 0 bases at J, leaving 6 bases unmatched. Germline V gene sequence: CDR1 LGHNA, CDR2 YSLEER. The CDR3 sequence is 17 residues long. The CDR3 DNA reads as TGCGCCAGCAGCCAAGGGGCTAGCGGGTTTAGCACAGATACGCAGTATTTT. Protein sequence: CASSQGASGFSTDTQYF.

In its sample, this clonotype was seen a few times. The chain recombines TRBV7-2 with TRBJ2-1; possibly TRBD2 for D (7 bases). The germline V and J ends were trimmed by 4 bases and 4 bases, with 11 bases remaining between them. CDR1 is SGHTA and CDR2 is FQGNSA in the germline V gene. This CDR3 spans 14 amino acids. The CDR3 sequence is CASSWRGHYNEQFF. Here the CDR3 DNA reads TGTGCCAGCAGCTGGCGGGGGCATTACAATGAGCAGTTCTTC.